The 16 T cell receptor beta chains in this list originate from one sample, sequenced in a study of blood T cell repertoires in COVID-19 (dated by TCRdb to 2018 to 2020). Libraries were prepared through the immunoSEQ multiplex PCR assay. TCRdb mirrors the immuneACCESS table, restricted to in-frame sequences. Some clones are absent from its copies; in checked studies, under half trace to an unresolved V gene, and the reason for the others is unknown. Present in this sample are fewer than 350,000 clones, 85% to 90% of which were seen just once. Of the sample, about 1.5% is held by the ten largest clones. The sequenced sample consisted of PBMCs or T cells enriched from blood (not recorded which). These receptors were obtained from a woman between 18 and 30 years old with acute COVID-19.

Comment on this clone: The same CDR3 also results from other DNA sequences found in this sample. V and J are TRBV7-9 and TRBJ1-4; 7 bases line up with TRBD1. Germline-derived CDR1 and CDR2 are SEHNR and FQNEAQ (reference sequence). The CDR3 covers 15 residues. V was pared by 0 bases and J by 5 bases, with 3 bases of the junction left unmatched. This CDR3 reads CASSLAAGGNEKLFF. In DNA form, the CDR3 reads TGTGCCAGCAGCTTAGCAGCAGGGGGAAATGAAAAACTGTTTTTT.

V and J are TRBV5-1 and TRBJ2-1; 7 bases line up with TRBD2. V was pared by 5 bases and J by 0 bases, with 2 bases of the junction left unmatched. The CDR3 is 14 amino acids. Germline V lookup: CDR1 SGHRS, CDR2 YFSETQ. In nucleotides, the CDR3 is TGCGCCAGCAGGAGGGACTACTCCTACAATGAGCAGTTCTTC. Encoded protein: CASRRDYSYNEQFF.

J is TRBJ2-1 and V is TRBV7-8; D is undetermined. Germline CDR1 is SGHVS and CDR2 is FQNEAQ. The CDR3 consists of 14 residues. The V gene lost 1 base and the J gene lost 8 bases, with 12 bases spanning the gap. Here the CDR3 reads CASSLVLSRDEQFF. The CDR3, as DNA: TGTGCCAGCAGCTTAGTCCTGTCCCGTGATGAGCAGTTCTTC.

This sequence joins TRBV30 and TRBJ2-1, with 10 bases matching TRBD2. The CDR3 sequence is 15 residues long. Germline loops: CDR1 GTSNPN, CDR2 SVGIG (reference sequence). Germline trimming cut 3 bases from V and 1 base from J; bases unmatched to any gene: 3. The CDR3 coding sequence is TGTGCCTGGAGCCCACTAGCGGGGTCCTACAATGAGCAGTTCTTC. The encoded protein is CAWSPLAGSYNEQFF.

The rearrangement links TRBV5-1 to TRBJ2-7; D gene ambiguous. CDR3 size: 14 residues. The V gene lost 5 bases and the J gene lost 0 bases, with 12 bases spanning the gap. The germline CDR1 and CDR2 sequences are SGHRS and YFSETQ. CDR3 sequence: CASSMAPSSYEQYF. CDR3 DNA sequence: TGCGCCAGCAGTATGGCTCCTAGCTCCTACGAGCAGTACTTC.

This chain links TRBV11-2 with TRBJ2-1, with TRBD1 matching 7 bases. The J segment lost 7 bases and the V segment lost 1 base, leaving 7 bases of the junction unmatched. The CDR3 runs to 15 residues. Looked up from germline, CDR1 is SGHAT and CDR2 is FQNNGV. CDR3 DNA sequence: TGTGCCAGCAGCTTAGTCGGGACAGAAAAGAATGAGCAGTTCTTC. This sequence encodes CASSLVGTEKNEQFF.

The chain joins TRBV29-1 to TRBJ2-2; D unclear. The CDR3 is 17 residues long. Germline-derived CDR1 and CDR2 are SQVTM and ANQGSEA. CDR3 nucleotides: TGCAACCCACCAGTTCTTTGGTTTGGGCCCAACACCGGGGAGCTGTTTTTT. The encoded protein is CNPPVLWFGPNTGELFF.

This clone has more than one count but fewer than ten. V gene TRBV9 combines with J gene TRBJ2-2; D unclear. Looked up from germline, CDR1 is SGDLS and CDR2 is YYNGEE. The CDR3 runs to 14 residues. Trimming stripped 1 base from V and 2 bases from J, with 6 bases between. CDR3 in DNA: TGTGCCAGCAGCGTACAGGTTAACACCGGGGAGCTGTTTTTT. Its protein is CASSVQVNTGELFF.

This rearrangement joins TRBV29-1 to TRBJ2-3; D is uncertain. V dropped 3 bases and J dropped 4 bases, with 17 bases sitting between them. In germline, CDR1 is SQVTM, CDR2 ANQGSEA. The CDR3 contains 15 residues. The CDR3 bases are TGCAGCGTTGATTCGGGTTCCAGAGTAGCAGATACGCAGTATTTT. Translation: CSVDSGSRVADTQYF.

This clone was picked up a small number of times. The chain couples TRBV5-6 to TRBJ1-2, with TRBD1 matching 10 bases. CDR3 size: 14 residues. V was pared by 5 bases and J by 4 bases, with 5 bases of the junction left unmatched. CDR1 and CDR2 (germline): SGHDT, YYEEEE. CDR3 sequence: CASRSTGGVYGYTF. The CDR3 DNA reads TGTGCCAGCAGATCGACAGGGGGCGTCTATGGCTACACCTTC.

The chain carries TRBV5-1 and TRBJ1-2; 7 bases are shared with TRBD1. Germline CDR1 reads SGHRS; CDR2 reads YFSETQ. Germline trimming cut 4 bases from V and 4 bases from J; bases unmatched to any gene: 4. The CDR3 has 13 amino acids. CDR3 in DNA: TGCGCCAGCAGCCAGGGACAGCTCTATGGCTACACCTTC. Translation gives CASSQGQLYGYTF. Complete variable domain (other parts from reference TRBV5-1 and TRBJ1-2): KAGVTQTPRYLIKTRGQQVTLSCSPISGHRSVSWYQQTPGQGLQFLFEYFSETQRNKGNFPGRFSGRQFSNSRSEMNVSTLELGDSALYLCASSQGQLYGYTFGSGTRLTVV.

This rearrangement joins TRBV3-1 (or the pseudogene TRBV3-2) to TRBJ2-5; D might be TRBD1 (6 bases). This CDR3 region has 12 residues. V was shortened by 3 bases and J by 5 bases, with 7 bases between the two germline ends. The V gene's germline CDR1 is LGHDT and CDR2 YNNKEL (reference sequence). CDR3 sequence: CASSHTGETQYF. DNA of the CDR3: TGTGCCAGCAGCCACACAGGGGAGACCCAGTACTTC.

The chain is built from TRBV24-1 and TRBJ2-1; D gene uncertain. The CDR3 is 14 residues long. Between the trimmed V and J ends, which lost 0 bases and 7 bases, there was a span of 9 bases. Germline V gene data show CDR1 as KGHDR and CDR2 as SFDVKD. CDR3 sequence: CATSDLEEPNEQFF. CDR3 sequence (DNA): TGTGCCACCAGTGATTTGGAGGAACCGAATGAGCAGTTCTTC.

The CDR3 bases are TGTGCCACCAGTGCGACAGGGGGCACCGGGGAGCTGTTTTTT. This gives the protein CATSATGGTGELFF. The V gene is TRBV24-1, the J gene TRBJ2-2; 9 bases are shared with TRBD1. The trim removed 5 bases at V and 4 bases at J, leaving 1 base unmatched. Germline V gives CDR1 KGHDR, CDR2 SFDVKD. The CDR3 runs to 14 residues.

The chain is built from TRBV5-1 and TRBJ2-2; 7 nucleotides align to TRBD1. Germline values: CDR1 SGHRS, CDR2 YFSETQ. This CDR3 comprises 16 residues. The junction had 7 bases not matched to a gene; V was cut back by 0 bases and J by 5 bases. CDR3 sequence: CASSLGDRVGTGELFF. CDR3 bases: TGCGCCAGCAGCTTGGGCGACAGGGTTGGGACCGGGGAGCTGTTTTTT.

The chain couples TRBV5-1 to TRBJ2-2; 9 bases are a match to TRBD1. CDR1 is SGHRS and CDR2 is YFSETQ in the germline V gene. There are 17 residues in the CDR3. The V and J ends lost 3 bases and 4 bases, in that order; junction bases with no gene match: 10. CDR3 protein: CASSSALRTGVTGELFF. DNA of the CDR3: TGCGCCAGCAGCTCGGCACTACGGACAGGGGTCACCGGGGAGCTGTTTTTT.